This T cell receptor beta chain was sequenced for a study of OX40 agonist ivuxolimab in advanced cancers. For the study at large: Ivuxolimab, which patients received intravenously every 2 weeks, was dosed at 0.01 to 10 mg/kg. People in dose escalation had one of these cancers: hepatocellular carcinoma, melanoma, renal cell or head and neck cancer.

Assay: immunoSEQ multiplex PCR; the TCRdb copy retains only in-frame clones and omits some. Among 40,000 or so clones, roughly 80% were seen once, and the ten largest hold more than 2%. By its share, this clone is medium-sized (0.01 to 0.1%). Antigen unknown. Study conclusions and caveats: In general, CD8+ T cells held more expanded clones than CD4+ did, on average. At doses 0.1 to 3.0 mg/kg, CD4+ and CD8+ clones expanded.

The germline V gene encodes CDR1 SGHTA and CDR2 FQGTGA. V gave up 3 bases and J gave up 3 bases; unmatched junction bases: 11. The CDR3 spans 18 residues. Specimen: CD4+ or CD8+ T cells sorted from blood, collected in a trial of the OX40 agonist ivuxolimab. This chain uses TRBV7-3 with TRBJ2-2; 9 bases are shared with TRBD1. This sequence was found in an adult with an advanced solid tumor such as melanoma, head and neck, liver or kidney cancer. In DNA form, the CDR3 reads TGTGCCAGCAGCTTGAGACTTCGGGGACAGGGTGACACCGGGGAGCTGTTTTTT. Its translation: CASSLRLRGQGDTGELFF.